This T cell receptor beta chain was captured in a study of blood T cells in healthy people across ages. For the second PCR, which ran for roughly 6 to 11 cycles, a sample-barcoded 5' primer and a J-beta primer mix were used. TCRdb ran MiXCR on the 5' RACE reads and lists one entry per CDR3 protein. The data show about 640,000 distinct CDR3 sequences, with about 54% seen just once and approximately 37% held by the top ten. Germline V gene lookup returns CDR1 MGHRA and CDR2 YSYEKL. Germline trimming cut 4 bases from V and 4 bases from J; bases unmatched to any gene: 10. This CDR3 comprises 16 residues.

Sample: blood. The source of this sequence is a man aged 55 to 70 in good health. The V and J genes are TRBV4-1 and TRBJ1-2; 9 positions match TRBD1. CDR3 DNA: TGCGCCAGCAGCCCGCTCCGGACAGGGGTTGCCTATGGCTACACCTTC. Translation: CASSPLRTGVAYGYTF.